The clone carrying this T cell receptor (beta chain) was found once. Germline V CDR1 and CDR2: SQVTM, ANQGSEA. J was trimmed by 4 bases and V by 7 bases; bases with no gene match: 6. This CDR3 has 13 residues. The sample originates from a study of CD8 T cells in Susac syndrome. An amount of RNA that ranged from roughly 0.45 to 1 ug was reverse transcribed with random hexamers. Via MiXCR, TCRdb re-called the immunoSEQ multiplex PCR reads, giving one row per CDR3 protein. Of 90,000 to 150,000 distinct CDR3 sequences in the sample, approximately 90% were seen once. The sequenced material came from CD8+ T cells from PBMCs. The sequence was obtained from a human donor in good health. The rearrangement links TRBV29-1 to TRBJ2-7, with 11 bases that match TRBD1. CDR3 coding DNA: TGCAGCGCCGGACAGGGGGCTGGTTACGAGCAGTACTTC. This codes for CSAGQGAGYEQYF.